A selection of T cell receptor beta chains follows, all from one sample in a study of T cell responses to AZD1222 COVID-19 vaccine. Produced via immunoSEQ multiplex PCR; TCRdb's table is partial and in-frame only. The table has around 150,000 clones, about 90% seen once. Specimen: peripheral blood, collected on day 0 of AZD1222 vaccination. These receptors were collected from an adult in good health. CDR3s include the opening cysteine and the closing phenylalanine or tryptophan. A D gene is named only where the DNA matches it firmly. Some rows mark clone size as missing; the rest say once, few, many or name a class of expanded clone.

- TRBJ1-6 TRBV2 - TGTGCCAGCAGTGAAGAGTCTAATTCACCCCTCCACTTT CASSEESNSPLHF
- TRBJ2-1 TRBV3-1/TRBV3-2 - TGTGCCAGCAGCTTTAGGGACGGCTTGAATGAGCAGTTCTTC CASSFRDGLNEQFF
- TRBJ2-7 TRBV27 - TGTGCCAGCAGGTCGGGGGGCTCAAACTCCTACGAGCAGTACTTC CASRSGGSNSYEQYF
- TRBJ2-7 TRBV5-6 TRBD1 TGTGCCAGCAGTTGGGGACAGCTCCGGCGCGAGCAGTACTTC CASSWGQLRREQYF
few TRBJ1-1 TRBV29-1 - TGCAGCGCAAGACAGACGAACACTGAAGCTTTCTTT CSARQTNTEAFF
- TRBJ1-2 TRBV9 - TGTGCCAGCAGCGTAAGCGGGGCACCATATGGCTACACCTTC CASSVSGAPYGYTF
- TRBJ1-2 TRBV19 - TGTGCCAGTAGTCCCCCCAGGAGTCGTTTAAGAGGCTACACCTTC CASSPPRSRLRGYTF
- TRBJ1-1 TRBV28 - TGTGCCAGCAGTCTGCTCGGACAGCCACTGAACACTGAAGCTTTCTTT CASSLLGQPLNTEAFF
- TRBJ1-3 TRBV30 - TGTGCCGGAAAAACCAGGCTCTCTGGAAACACCATATATTTT CAGKTRLSGNTIYF
- TRBJ2-5 TRBV5-1 TRBD1 TGCGCCAGCGTCGGACAGGGCCAAGAGACCCAGTACTTC CASVGQGQETQYF
- TRBJ1-5 TRBV6-2/TRBV6-3 TRBD1 TGTGCCAGCAGTTATGGACAGGGGGAATTTAGTCGCAATCAGCCCCAGCATTTT CASSYGQGEFSRNQPQHF
- TRBJ2-6 TRBV4-1 TRBD1 TGCGCCAGCAGAGGGTGGGACAGGGATCTTGGGGCCAACGTCCTGACTTTC CASRGWDRDLGANVLTF
- TRBJ2-7 TRBV20-1 - TGCAGTGCTAGTCCCCGGGCTGGAGAGTACTTC CSASPRAGEYF
- TRBJ1-3 TRBV19 TRBD1 TGTGCCAGTAGCCCGGACAGGACTGGAAACACCATATATTTT CASSPDRTGNTIYF
- TRBJ1-5 TRBV18 TRBD1 TGTGCCAGCTCACCAACAAAGTCGGCAGGGGGTCAGCCCCAGCATTTT CASSPTKSAGGQPQHF
- TRBJ2-5 TRBV29-1 - TGCAGCGCCTCCACAGTGAGTCAAGAGACCCAGTACTTC CSASTVSQETQYF
- TRBJ1-5 TRBV4-1 - TGCGCCAGCAGCCAGGGGGGACGGAGCAATCAGCCCCAGCATTTT CASSQGGRSNQPQHF
- TRBJ2-5 TRBV28 - TGTGCCAGCAGTTTAGTACAGGGTGAAGAGACCCAGTACTTC CASSLVQGEETQYF
once TRBJ1-5 TRBV6-5 - TGTGCCAGCAGTTACGGTCCTCAGCCCCAGCATTTT CASSYGPQPQHF
- TRBJ1-1 TRBV30 TRBD1 TGTGCCTGGGGGGGCTTAGGTGGGACAGGGTCGAACACTGAAGCTTTCTTT CAWGGLGGTGSNTEAFF
- TRBJ1-3 TRBV4-1 TRBD1 TGCGCCAGCAGCCAAACAGGGGGACCTGGAAACACCATATATTTT CASSQTGGPGNTIYF
- TRBJ2-1 TRBV5-4 TRBD2 TGTGCCAGCAGCCGACTAGCGGGAGACGAGAATGAGCAGTTCTTC CASSRLAGDENEQFF
- TRBJ1-2 TRBV2 - TGTGCCAGCAGTGCGACTGGGAACTATGGCTACACCTTC CASSATGNYGYTF
- TRBJ1-6 TRBV15 - TGTGCCACCAGCAGAGGGGGGAGCTCCTATAATTCACCCCTCCACTTT CATSRGGSSYNSPLHF
- TRBJ2-2 TRBV30 TRBD1 TGTGCCTGGAATCCGGGACAGGGAACCTCCGGGGAGCTGTTTTTT CAWNPGQGTSGELFF
- TRBJ1-2 TRBV19 - TGTGCCAGTAGTATCCTTGGGGGGGCGCGGAGCTATGGCTACACCTTC CASSILGGARSYGYTF
- TRBJ1-2 TRBV5-1 TRBD1 TGCGCCAGCAGCACGGTACAGGGGGCCCTTTCCTATGGCTACACCTTC CASSTVQGALSYGYTF
- TRBJ2-7 TRBV28 TRBD1 TGTGCCAGCAGTTTAATTCTCGGGGTAGGACAGGGGGGACAGAGCTCCTACGAGCAGTACTTC CASSLILGVGQGGQSSYEQYF
- TRBJ2-7 TRBV4-2 TRBD2 TGTGCCAGCAGCCCCCAGGCGACTAGCGGGAGTTACGAGCAGTACTTC CASSPQATSGSYEQYF
once TRBJ1-1 TRBV4-1 - TGCGCCAGCAGCCAAGAAAGGCCCCGCAAGAACACTGAAGCTTTCTTT CASSQERPRKNTEAFF
- TRBJ1-5 TRBV4-3 - TGCGCCAGCAGCCAAGGCGACACGCCTGATCAGCCCCAGCATTTT CASSQGDTPDQPQHF
- TRBJ2-2 TRBV28 - TGTGCCAGCAGTTCCTCGGGAACCGGGGAGCTGTTTTTT CASSSSGTGELFF
- TRBJ1-1 TRBV6-4 - TGTGCCAGCAGTGTGAACCGGGGGACTGAAGCTTTCTTT CASSVNRGTEAFF
- TRBJ2-7 TRBV4-2 - TGTGCCAGCAGCCAACCTTCGGGCCGTAGGTACGAGCAGTACTTC CASSQPSGRRYEQYF
- TRBJ1-1 TRBV29-1 - TGCAGCGGCGGACAGAACACTGAAGCTTTCTTT CSGGQNTEAFF
- TRBJ1-6 TRBV10-2 - TGCGCCAGTCAAGGGGGGACCGAGGATTCACCCCTCCACTTT CASQGGTEDSPLHF
- TRBJ1-2 TRBV27 - TGTGCCAGCAGTTTCCAGGGAATAGTCGGGGGCTACACCTTC CASSFQGIVGGYTF
- TRBJ1-2 TRBV24-1 - TGTGCCACCAGTGATTTAAGGAGGGGTTGGGACTATGGCTACACCTTC CATSDLRRGWDYGYTF
- TRBJ1-5 TRBV5-1 TRBD1 TGCGCCAGCAGCTTGGGGGGGACGGGGTTAGGACAGGGTAGAGATCAGCCCCAGCATTTT CASSLGGTGLGQGRDQPQHF
- TRBJ2-7 TRBV6-5 - TGTGCCAGCAGCCACCTGACAGCCTGGGACGAGCAGTACTTC CASSHLTAWDEQYF